This T cell receptor beta chain comes out of a study of regulatory T cells in long-lasting Graves disease (dated by TCRdb to the early 2020s). Background on the whole study: Newly diagnosed Graves' disease patients had taken antithyroid drugs for less than 3 months. Patients with persistent Graves' disease were compared with patients with newly diagnosed Graves' disease using TCR sequencing and RNA sequencing of peripheral blood. The study was registered as a clinical trial and conducted in China. A total of 35 or so samples were covered by TCR sequencing, comprising some 13 persistent and around 20 newly diagnosed Graves' disease patients.

This sample's time point label indicates: newly diagnosed GD, antithyroid drugs for less than 3 months. RNA was extracted from PBMCs in TRIzol for both TCR sequencing and RNA sequencing. The diagnosis of Graves' disease was made according to American Thyroid Association guidelines. Patients were recruited from an endocrinology department in Xi'an, China. From each patient, around 9 milliliters of peripheral blood was collected into an EDTA anticoagulant tube. Ficoll Paque Plus density gradient separation was used to isolate PBMCs, and no additional T cell sorting was done. An Agilent 2100 Bioanalyzer and agarose gel were used to check RNA quality, while a NanoDrop 2000 measured RNA concentration. Receptor amplification or capture employed multiplex PCR. Sequenced on an Illumina HiSeq 4000. CDR3 regions were amplified by Arm-PCR with iRepertoire HTBI primers to construct TCR beta libraries. PCR products were gel purified before sequencing. The study's own analysis went as follows. Gene usage analysis of CDR3 amino acid clonotypes used the 50 to 70 TRBV and about 15 TRBJ segments found across samples. Filtered high-quality paired reads were merged into contigs using COPE and FqMerger. BLAST was used to align contigs to IMGT TRBV, TRBD and TRBJ reference genes, and CDR3 was defined according to IMGT. Clonotypes above 0.1% frequency were classified as highly expanded clones. Repertoire diversity was measured by Shannon entropy, and V-J evenness by the Gini coefficient. Public clonotypes were defined as clonotypes shared by more than one individual. In TCRdb, the public reads were trimmed at Q25 with fastp and aligned with MiXCR, with productive beta chains retained. Each CDR3 protein gets just one entry, which takes the most common genes and DNA from the rows behind it. The V and J calls and clone size are TCRdb's, not the authors'. The sample data list a few hundred thousand distinct CDR3 sequences, and over 20% of these were observed just once. Approximately 15% of the sample belongs to the ten largest clones.

At least ten counts were recorded for this clonotype. The antigen it recognizes is unknown. No qualities accompany the bases; no much larger clone lies one base away. Overall study results and their limits: Compared with newly diagnosed patients, persistent Graves' disease patients had lower TCR Shannon entropy and fewer highly expanded clones, which suggests clonal expansion. A larger number of public clonotypes was shared among persistent patients (around 2,700) than among newly diagnosed patients (approximately 1,000). Only the TCR beta chain was sequenced and analyzed. Peripheral blood alone was examined, since thyroid tissue, which constituted the primary lesion, could not be accessed. The authors noted that the small sample size was a limitation that may lower accuracy.

This TCR derives from a female donor with Graves disease. This specimen was peripheral blood mononuclear cells (PBMCs), taken at new diagnosis, from a patient treated with antithyroid drugs.

In nucleotide form, the sequence is TGTGCCAGTAGCGCCGGGACAGGGCTATGGGAGCAGTACTTC. Its protein product is CASSAGTGLWEQYF. The sequence joins TRBV19 to TRBJ2-7, with 9 middle bases fitting TRBD1. The germline V end is reduced by 6 bases and the J end by 7 bases; junction bases left unmatched: 10. The CDR3 starts with the cysteine, ends with the phenylalanine, and has 14 residues. Only the CDR3 part of the read is kept: 42 bases, read in frame from the first base. According to the germline V gene (reference sequence), CDR1 reads LNHDA and CDR2 reads SQIVND.